The present T cell receptor (beta chain) was sequenced within a study of cytomegalovirus exposure and HLA in healthy donors. The wider study: The study placed about 86% of its 398 genotyped donors in the Caucasian-associated ancestry cluster.

The PCR contained 60 Vbeta and 13 Jbeta primers. Clones were read by immunoSEQ multiplex PCR, and TCRdb kept only the in-frame ones, dropping some. The sample carries roughly 190,000 clones, over 60% recorded once. CDR3 length: 14 residues. CDR1 MNHEY and CDR2 SMNVEV come from the germline V gene (reference sequence). V shed 8 bases and J shed 2 bases, with 14 bases lying between them. Concerning this clone itself: No antigen is known for it.

Notes on the study in general: A later look showed TCR association rates differing by HLA locus, highest for DRB1 and lowest for HLA-C. V- and J-gene trimming in TCR beta was tied to a missense DCLRE1C variant by an analysis performed later. Productive status was seen about 90% or about 30% of the time for most TCR beta V segments in an earlier analysis.

The chain combines TRBV27 with TRBJ2-3, with D perhaps matching TRBD2 (5 bases). The sample comprised PBMCs. This clonotype originated in a woman aged 35 to 49 in good health and CMV-seronegative. The CDR3 DNA reads as TGTGCCAGCCGTCAGGTGGGAGCCACAGATACGCAGTATTTT. It translates to CASRQVGATDTQYF.